A single TCR beta chain is shown here with its context. Its antigen remains unidentified. Method: immunoSEQ multiplex PCR; TCRdb's copy keeps in-frame clones and lacks some. The repertoire holds some 2,000,000 clones, with over 85% as singletons. This entry is derived from a study of shared clonotypes between healthy human individuals. Study summary: Three plates were used per donor for CD4 naive, three for CD4 memory, two for CD8 naive and one for CD8 memory.

Donors, healthy HIV-negative adults, lacked recent acute infections or vaccinations. Points from the study as a whole: Naive subsets usually exceeded memory subsets in estimated richness.

V lost 2 bases and J lost 7, with 15 bases in between. The CDR3 totals 14 residues. Germline loops: CDR1 MNHNS, CDR2 SASEGT. This receptor was identified in a young man in good health. V and J are TRBV6-1 and TRBJ2-7; a possible D gene is TRBD1 (5 bases). Sequencing was done on a sample of naive CD4+ T cells sorted from blood. Subset described: CD45RA+ positively selected. CDR3 protein: CASSERGLLVEQYF. The CDR3 nucleotides are TGTGCCAGCAGTGAAAGGGGATTACTTGTAGAGCAGTACTTC.